This T cell receptor beta chain was retrieved from a study of T cell changes during pregnancy in multiple sclerosis. This CDR3 comprises 14 residues. V was shortened by 0 bases and J by 4 bases, with 10 bases between the two germline ends. CDR1 and CDR2 from the germline V gene are SGHNT and YYREEE (reference sequence). Clones were read by immunoSEQ multiplex PCR, and TCRdb kept only the in-frame ones, dropping some. The sample has 52,000 or so clones; approximately 90% are singletons. The rearrangement uses TRBV5-4 and TRBJ1-2; tentatively, D is TRBD1 (5 bases). This material consisted of CD4+ T cells from peripheral blood mononuclear cells, taken in the first trimester of pregnancy. This receptor was taken from a female donor with multiple sclerosis, enrolled in a pregnancy study. The CDR3 loop is CASSLGGVGYGYTF. The CDR3 DNA reads as TGTGCCAGCAGCTTGGGGGGGGTCGGCTATGGCTACACCTTC.